This T cell receptor beta chain was retrieved from a study of blood T cell repertoires in COVID-19. Study-level background: The United States, Italy and Spain provided the acute and convalescent COVID-19 samples. T cells, B-cell-depleted T cells, or PBMCs provided the cDNA or gDNA that served as material.

V was clipped by 1 base and J by 5 bases, with 16 bases between them. The CDR3 is made up of 16 amino acids. Germline CDR1 reads SGHAT; CDR2 reads FQNNGV. Per the study methods: The assay estimated nucleated cells by amplifying reference gene primers. Some clones are missing from TCRdb's copy, which holds only in-frame ones; the method was immunoSEQ multiplex PCR. The D gene and trimming were derived from the DNA, and the V and J assignments and clone size from that table. The sample holds roughly 72,000 clones, around 79% seen once. The receptor comes from a woman of 80 years or more with active or convalescent COVID-19. V and J are TRBV11-2 and TRBJ2-3, with no clear D. The sample taken for sequencing was peripheral blood. Here the CDR3 reads CASSLGDIPPGDTQYF. In DNA form, the CDR3 reads TGTGCCAGCAGCTTAGGCGACATACCCCCAGGAGATACGCAGTATTTT.